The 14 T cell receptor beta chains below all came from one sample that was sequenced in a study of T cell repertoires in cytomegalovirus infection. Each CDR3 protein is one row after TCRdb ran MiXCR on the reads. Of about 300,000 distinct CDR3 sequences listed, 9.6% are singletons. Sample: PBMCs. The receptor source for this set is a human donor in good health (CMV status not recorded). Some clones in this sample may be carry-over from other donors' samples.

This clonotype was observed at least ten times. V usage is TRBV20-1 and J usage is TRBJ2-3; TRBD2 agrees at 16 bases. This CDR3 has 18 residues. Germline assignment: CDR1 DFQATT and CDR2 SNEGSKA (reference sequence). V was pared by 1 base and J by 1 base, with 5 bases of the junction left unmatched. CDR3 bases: TGCAGTGCTAGAGGGGGGACTAGCGGGAGGGGTGGCACAGATACGCAGTATTTT. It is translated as CSARGGTSGRGGTDTQYF.

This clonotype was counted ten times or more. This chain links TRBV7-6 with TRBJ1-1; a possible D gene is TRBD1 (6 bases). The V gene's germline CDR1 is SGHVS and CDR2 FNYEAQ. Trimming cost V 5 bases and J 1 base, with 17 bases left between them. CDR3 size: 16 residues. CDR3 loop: CASSPRPQGPNTEAFF. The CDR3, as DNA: TGTGCCAGCAGCCCGCGCCCTCAGGGGCCGAACACTGAAGCTTTCTTT.

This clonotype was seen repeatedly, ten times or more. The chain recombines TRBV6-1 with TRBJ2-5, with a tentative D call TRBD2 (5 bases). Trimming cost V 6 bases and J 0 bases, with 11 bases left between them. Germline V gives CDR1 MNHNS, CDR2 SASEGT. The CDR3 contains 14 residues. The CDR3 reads CASREGVYQETQYF. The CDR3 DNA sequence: TGTGCCAGCAGAGAGGGTGTATACCAAGAGACCCAGTACTTC.

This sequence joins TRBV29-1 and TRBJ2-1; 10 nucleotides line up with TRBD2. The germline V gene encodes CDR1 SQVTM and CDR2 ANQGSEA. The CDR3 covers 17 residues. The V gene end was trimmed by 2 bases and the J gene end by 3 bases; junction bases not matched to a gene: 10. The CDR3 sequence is CSVELASGGAFYNEQFF. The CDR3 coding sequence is TGCAGCGTTGAACTGGCGAGCGGGGGGGCTTTCTACAATGAGCAGTTCTTC.

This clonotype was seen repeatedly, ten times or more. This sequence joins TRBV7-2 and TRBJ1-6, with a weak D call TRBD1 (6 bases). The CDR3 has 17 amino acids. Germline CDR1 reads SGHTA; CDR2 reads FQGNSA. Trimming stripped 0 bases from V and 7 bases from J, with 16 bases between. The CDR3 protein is CASSLALKTGPNSPLHF. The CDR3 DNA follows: TGTGCCAGCAGCTTAGCCCTCAAGACAGGACCAAATTCACCCCTCCACTTT.

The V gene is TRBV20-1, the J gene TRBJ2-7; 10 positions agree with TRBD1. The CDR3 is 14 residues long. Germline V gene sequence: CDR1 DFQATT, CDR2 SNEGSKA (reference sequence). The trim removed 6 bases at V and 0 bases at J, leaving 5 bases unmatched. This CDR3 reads CSARWDRGSYEQYF. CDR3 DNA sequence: TGCAGTGCAAGATGGGACAGGGGCTCCTACGAGCAGTACTTC.

The CDR3 sequence is CSARATSTEAFF. The CDR3 bases are TGCAGTGCTAGAGCGACCAGCACTGAAGCTTTCTTT. The V call is TRBV20-1, the J call TRBJ1-1; no definite D call. CDR1 is DFQATT, CDR2 SNEGSKA, per germline (reference sequence). The CDR3 runs to 12 residues. V shed 1 base and J shed 4 bases, with 7 bases lying between them.

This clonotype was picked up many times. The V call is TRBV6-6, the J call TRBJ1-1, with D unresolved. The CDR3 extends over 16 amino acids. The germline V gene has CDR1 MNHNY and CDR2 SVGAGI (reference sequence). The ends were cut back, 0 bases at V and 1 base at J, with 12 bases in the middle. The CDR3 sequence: CASSYSNIGPNTEAFF. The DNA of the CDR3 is TGTGCCAGCAGTTACTCGAATATAGGGCCGAACACTGAAGCTTTCTTT.

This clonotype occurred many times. The CDR3 region is CASSLPPGQETQYF. Written as DNA, the CDR3 is TGTGCCAGCAGCCTCCCGCCAGGCCAAGAGACCCAGTACTTC. The rearrangement links TRBV7-2 to TRBJ2-5; no clear D gene. Between the trimmed V and J ends, which lost 5 bases and 1 base, there was a span of 11 bases. Germline loops: CDR1 SGHTA, CDR2 FQGNSA. The CDR3 covers 14 residues. Variable domain in full (rest from reference TRBV7-2 and TRBJ2-5): GAGVSQSPSNKVTEKGKDVELRCDPISGHTALYWYRQSLGQGLEFLIYFQGNSAPDKSGLPSDRFSAERTGGSVSTLTIQRTQQEDSAVYLCASSLPPGQETQYFGPGTRLLVL.

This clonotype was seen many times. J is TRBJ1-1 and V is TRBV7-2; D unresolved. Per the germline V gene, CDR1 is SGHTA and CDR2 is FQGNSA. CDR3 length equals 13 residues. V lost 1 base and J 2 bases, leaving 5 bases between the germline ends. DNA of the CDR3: TGTGCCAGCAGCTTAGAAACTAACACTGAAGCTTTCTTT. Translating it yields CASSLETNTEAFF. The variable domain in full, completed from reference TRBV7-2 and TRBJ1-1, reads GAGVSQSPSNKVTEKGKDVELRCDPISGHTALYWYRQSLGQGLEFLIYFQGNSAPDKSGLPSDRFSAERTGGSVSTLTIQRTQQEDSAVYLCASSLETNTEAFFGQGTRLTVV.

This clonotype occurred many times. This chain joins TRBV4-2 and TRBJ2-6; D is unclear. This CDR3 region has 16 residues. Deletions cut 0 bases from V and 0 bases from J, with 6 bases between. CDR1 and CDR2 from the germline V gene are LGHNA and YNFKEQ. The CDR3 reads CASSQDTSSGANVLTF. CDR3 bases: TGTGCCAGCAGCCAAGACACGAGCTCTGGGGCCAACGTCCTGACTTTC.

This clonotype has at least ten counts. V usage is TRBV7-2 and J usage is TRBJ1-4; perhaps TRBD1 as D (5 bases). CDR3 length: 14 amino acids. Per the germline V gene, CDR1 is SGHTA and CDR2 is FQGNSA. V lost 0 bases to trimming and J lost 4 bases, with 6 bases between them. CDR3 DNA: TGTGCCAGCAGCTTAGCAGGGGTTAATGAAAAACTGTTTTTT. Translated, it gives CASSLAGVNEKLFF.

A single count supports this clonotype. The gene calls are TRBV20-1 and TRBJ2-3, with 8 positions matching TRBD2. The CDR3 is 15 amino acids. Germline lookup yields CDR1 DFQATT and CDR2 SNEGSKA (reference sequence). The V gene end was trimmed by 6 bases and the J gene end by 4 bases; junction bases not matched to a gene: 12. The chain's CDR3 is CSARVPGLGADTQYF. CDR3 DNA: TGCAGTGCGAGGGTTCCGGGACTAGGGGCAGATACGCAGTATTTT.

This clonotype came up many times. The CDR3 reads CASSSPSTGNTEAFF. The CDR3 nucleotides read TGTGCCAGCAGCTCCCCGTCGACAGGTAACACTGAAGCTTTCTTT. This rearrangement joins TRBV28 to TRBJ1-1; the D gene is possibly TRBD1 (6 bases). V lost 6 bases to trimming and J lost 2 bases, with 16 bases between them. Germline CDR1 is MDHEN and CDR2 is SYDVKM. The CDR3 totals 15 residues.